This T cell receptor (beta chain) stems from a study of shared clonotypes between healthy human individuals. The overall study: Researchers assigned three CD4 naive, three CD4 memory, two CD8 naive and one CD8 memory plate to each donor.

In the authors' workflow: Sequence data from immunoSEQ were junction-only and lacked quality scores; consequently, filtering differed. TCRdb's copy holds only in-frame clones and misses some; the assay was immunoSEQ multiplex PCR. The V and J calls and the clone size are those of that table, but D and trimming were determined from the DNA. The repertoire includes 2 million to 3 million clones, more than 85% of them detected once, and roughly 0.39% sits in the top ten. Of note for this clone: Its antigen is unknown.

Study findings and constraints: Sampling involved blood alone; tissue repertoires likely differ. Clonotypes that were shared across a few donors made up around 4.6% of naive CD4 clonotypes.

Source material: naive CD4+ T cells from PBMCs. Subset defined: CD45RA+ positively selected. The receptor was isolated from a man aged 18 to 30 in good health. Some clones in this sample may be carry-over from other donors' samples.

The CDR3 coding sequence is TGTGCCAGCAGCGTAGTCACCCGGGAGGGTGAAGCTTTCTTT. It is translated as CASSVVTREGEAFF. This chain joins TRBV9 and TRBJ1-1; D not certain. The germline V and J ends were trimmed by 0 bases and 7 bases, with 13 bases remaining between them. Germline CDR1 and CDR2: SGDLS and YYNGEE. The length of the CDR3 is 14 residues.